Presented here are 21 T cell receptor beta chains from one specimen sequenced in a study of regulatory T cells in long-lasting Graves disease. The authors built TCR beta libraries using iRepertoire HTBI primers and Arm-PCR of CDR3 regions. One entry per CDR3 protein results from TCRdb running MiXCR on the multiplex PCR reads. The repertoire consists of roughly 420,000 distinct CDR3 sequences, with about 16% occurring once and the leading ten covering under 30%. The time point: newly diagnosed GD, antithyroid drugs for less than 3 months. Scientists built the TCR library using RNA that was extracted from PBMCs. The same sample was also used in a study of T cells in Graves' hyperthyroidism and ophthalmopathy.

Sample: peripheral blood mononuclear cells (PBMCs), taken at new diagnosis, from a patient treated with antithyroid drugs. Source of these receptors: a woman between 18 and 29 years old with Graves disease.

On this clonotype itself: A read error likely explains this, since a far larger clone differs by one base. The chain couples TRBV12-3 or TRBV12-4 to TRBJ2-1; 15 nucleotides line up with TRBD2. V shed 4 bases, J shed 10 bases, and the junction held 20 bases outside the gene matches. The CDR3 loop spans 20 amino acids. The chain's CDR3 is CASSSHPGLAGGRGAREQFF. In nucleotides, the CDR3 is TGTGCCAGCAGTTCTCACCCGGGACTAGCGGGAGGTAGAGGCGCGCGGGAGCAGTTCTTC.

The chain employs TRBV7-9 and TRBJ2-1; D remains unclear. The CDR3 is 15 residues long. Germline values: CDR1 SEHNR, CDR2 FQNEAQ (reference sequence). Trimming stripped 1 base from V and 5 bases from J, with 12 bases between. CDR3 sequence (DNA): TGTGCCAGCAGCTTAGGGGCGAATCGGGACAATGAGCAGTTCTTC. As protein: CASSLGANRDNEQFF. Looking up the rest from reference TRBV7-9 and TRBJ2-1 gives the full variable domain: DTGVSQNPRHKITKRGQNVTFRCDPISEHNRLYWYRQTLGQGPEFLTYFQNEAQLEKSRLLSDRFSAERPKGSFSTLEIQRTEQGDSAMYLCASSLGANRDNEQFFGPGTRLTVL.

This clonotype was seen a few times. The CDR3 does not close with the conserved phenylalanine or tryptophan, likely indicating a read error. The rearrangement links TRBV6-2 or TRBV6-3 to TRBJ1-5, with TRBD1 identical over 8 bases. The germline CDR1 and CDR2 sequences are MNHEY and SVGEGT. V lost 8 bases, J lost 3 bases, and 9 bases stayed unmatched. This CDR3 region has 15 residues. CDR3 DNA: TGTGCCAGCGGGAGCGGGGGACAGGCCAATCAGCCCCAGCATTCT. Its protein is CASGSGGQANQPQHS.

This chain connects TRBV27 to TRBJ2-2, with 10 bases matching TRBD1. The J segment lost 5 bases and the V segment lost 2 bases, leaving 5 bases of the junction unmatched. Per the germline V gene, CDR1 is MNHEY and CDR2 is SMNVEV (reference sequence). This CDR3 comprises 16 residues. CDR3 amino acids: CASSLVDRGRTGELFF. The CDR3 nucleotides read TGTGCCAGCAGTTTAGTTGACAGGGGGCGGACCGGGGAGCTGTTTTTT.

This clonotype was counted between two and nine times. The chain employs TRBV6-5 and TRBJ2-4; D is unclear. Trimming stripped 0 bases from V and 8 bases from J, with 17 bases between. Germline V lookup: CDR1 MNHEY, CDR2 SVGAGI. This CDR3 contains 16 residues. As DNA, the CDR3 is TGTGCCAGCAGTTACTCAGGGTTTAGTTCGATAGACATTCAGTACTTC. As protein: CASSYSGFSSIDIQYF.

This chain uses TRBV11-3 with TRBJ2-1; D perhaps matches TRBD1 (5 bases). Germline V gene lookup returns CDR1 SGHNT and CDR2 YENEEA. Trimming removed 5 bases from V and 0 bases from J, with 14 bases in between. This CDR3 contains 16 residues. The CDR3 DNA is TGTGCCAGCAGCGAAACCCACAGGTCCTCCTACAATGAGCAGTTCTTC. Translation: CASSETHRSSYNEQFF.

This clonotype was seen at least ten times. CDR3 region: CASSSNMETQYF. In DNA, the CDR3 is TGTGCCAGCAGTTCCAACATGGAGACCCAGTACTTC. This chain links TRBV12-3 or TRBV12-4 with TRBJ2-5, with no clear D. This CDR3 contains 12 residues. Trimming left V 4 bases short and J 5 bases short, with 8 bases between.

In its sample, this clonotype was seen a few times. This chain joins TRBV6-5 and TRBJ2-3; 12 bases match TRBD2. From germline, CDR1 is MNHEY and CDR2 SVGAGI. Trimming cost V 2 bases and J 1 base; bases outside gene matches: 10. This CDR3 spans 19 amino acids. This CDR3 is CASSYRPPGLAGRTDTQYF. The CDR3 nucleotides are TGTGCCAGCAGTTACCGCCCTCCCGGACTAGCGGGGCGCACAGATACGCAGTATTTT.

Many counts were recorded for this clonotype. The rearrangement links TRBV20-1 to TRBJ2-5; D perhaps matches TRBD2 (7 bases). The length of the CDR3 is 16 residues. Looked up from germline, CDR1 is DFQATT and CDR2 is SNEGSKA (reference sequence). V was pared by 3 bases and J by 1 base, with 18 bases between. This chain's CDR3 is CSARSGVGGGQETQYF. The CDR3 bases are TGCAGTGCTAGGAGTGGGGTGGGAGGGGGCCAAGAGACCCAGTACTTC.

The table lists this clonotype with many counts. The gene calls are TRBV3-1 and TRBJ1-1, with 9 nucleotides matching TRBD1. CDR3 size: 14 residues. The germline V gene encodes CDR1 LGHDT and CDR2 YNNKEL (reference sequence). Trimming removed 4 bases from V and 5 bases from J; junction bases left unmatched: 5. As DNA, the CDR3 is TGTGCCAGCAGCCCGGGGACAGGGAGGACTGAAGCTTTCTTT. It encodes CASSPGTGRTEAFF.

This clonotype was detected a few times. The rearrangement joins TRBV19 to TRBJ1-5, with D maybe TRBD1 (6 bases). This CDR3 region has 14 residues. Germline lookup yields CDR1 LNHDA and CDR2 SQIVND (reference sequence). V lost 6 bases and J 1 base, leaving 10 bases between the germline ends. This chain's CDR3 is CASRTGQSNQPQHF. CDR3 nucleotides: TGTGCCAGTAGAACCGGACAGAGCAATCAGCCCCAGCATTTT. Together with reference TRBV19 and TRBJ1-5, the CDR3 gives the full variable domain: DGGITQSPKYLFRKEGQNVTLSCEQNLNHDAMYWYRQDPGQGLRLIYYSQIVNDFQKGDIAEGYSVSREKKESFPLTVTSAQKNPTAFYLCASRTGQSNQPQHFGDGTRLSIL.

This clonotype was recorded at least ten times. V is TRBV30 and J is TRBJ2-2; perhaps D is TRBD1 or TRBD2 (5 bases each). The V gene's germline CDR1 is GTSNPN and CDR2 SVGIG (reference sequence). Trimming removed 0 bases from V and 8 bases from J, with 22 bases in between. The CDR3 contains 17 residues. CDR3 in amino acids: CAWSVPGPRTGAGELFF. DNA of the CDR3: TGTGCCTGGAGTGTACCGGGACCCAGAACAGGAGCTGGGGAGCTGTTTTTT.

This clonotype was seen at least ten times. This sequence joins TRBV7-6 and TRBJ2-2; 11 bases are a match to TRBD1. J lost 2 bases, V lost 4 bases, and 3 bases had no gene match. Germline assignment: CDR1 SGHVS and CDR2 FNYEAQ. This CDR3 spans 16 amino acids. Here the CDR3 DNA reads TGTGCCAGCAGCTCCGGACAGGGGGCCAACACCGGGGAGCTGTTTTTT. Translation gives CASSSGQGANTGELFF.

The table lists this clonotype with a count of one. This could be a read error, since a much larger clone is one nucleotide away. This CDR3 is CASSRSSGSPHNEQFF. The CDR3 bases are TGTGCCAGCAGCCGGTCTAGCGGGTCCCCCCACAATGAGCAGTTCTTC. The rearrangement links TRBV3-1 to TRBJ2-1, with 8 bases lining up with TRBD2. V was pared by 4 bases and J by 5 bases, with 10 bases of the junction left unmatched. The CDR3 length is 16 residues. Germline V gene sequence: CDR1 LGHDT, CDR2 YNNKEL (reference sequence).

This clonotype was recorded many times. The chain carries TRBV12-3 or TRBV12-4 and TRBJ1-5; D is perhaps TRBD1 (5 bases). CDR3 size: 15 residues. Trimming left V 1 base short and J 6 bases short, with 13 bases between. The CDR3 loop reads CASSLGQGLGQPQHF. The CDR3 region has the DNA TGTGCCAGCAGTTTAGGGCAGGGACTAGGTCAGCCCCAGCATTTT.

V gene TRBV28 combines with J gene TRBJ1-5; 7 nucleotides match TRBD1. J gave up 4 bases and V 1 base, and 10 bases lay outside the gene matches. This CDR3 contains 17 residues. Germline V gene data show CDR1 as MDHEN and CDR2 as SYDVKM. CDR3 bases: TGTGCCAGCAGTTTATCGTTTATCGGGACAGCGAATCAGCCCCAGCATTTT. Its translation is CASSLSFIGTANQPQHF.

This clonotype was seen ten or more times. The chain employs TRBV29-1 and TRBJ2-3, with TRBD2 matching over 8 bases. Trimming at V came to 6 bases and at J to 4 bases, leaving 9 bases not matched to a gene. Germline CDR1 SQVTM, CDR2 ANQGSEA. The CDR3 runs 14 residues. CDR3 in amino acids: CSVHSGTSPDTQYF. The CDR3 bases are TGCAGCGTCCATAGCGGGACCTCACCAGATACGCAGTATTTT.

This clonotype was found a few times. V is TRBV6-5 and J is TRBJ1-2, with D perhaps matching TRBD1 (5 bases). CDR1 is MNHEY and CDR2 is SVGAGI in the germline V gene. Trimming stripped 4 bases from V and 4 bases from J, with 13 bases between. The CDR3 runs to 14 residues. Here the CDR3 DNA reads TGTGCCAGCAGTTCCTCAGGGAAGGGCTATGGCTACACCTTC. Translating it yields CASSSSGKGYGYTF.

This clonotype has more than one count but fewer than ten. The rearrangement joins TRBV27 to TRBJ2-1; TRBD1 matches 7 bases. V was pared by 6 bases and J by 6 bases, with 5 bases of the junction left unmatched. Germline loops: CDR1 MNHEY, CDR2 SMNVEV (reference sequence). The CDR3 contains 13 residues. The CDR3 reads CASRSRQGNEQFF. The CDR3 bases are TGTGCCAGCAGGTCACGACAGGGCAATGAGCAGTTCTTC.

The CDR3 here is CASSFKPGGALETQYF. As DNA, the CDR3 is TGTGCCAGCAGTTTTAAGCCAGGCGGGGCGCTGGAGACCCAGTACTTC. The chain joins TRBV12-3 or TRBV12-4 to TRBJ2-3; possible D gene TRBD2, 6 bases. The DNA matches TRBJ2-5 better at its end, which makes the J call doubtful. This CDR3 is 16 amino acids long.

This clonotype showed up just a few times. The J gene is TRBJ2-1, the V gene TRBV5-4, with 7 bases lining up with TRBD1. CDR1 is SGHNT and CDR2 is YYREEE in the germline V gene (reference sequence). The CDR3 runs to 15 residues. Losses at the gene ends were 6 bases for V and 7 bases for J; bases not matched to a gene: 13. The CDR3 spells CASTREGAVNNEQFF. The CDR3 DNA reads as TGTGCCAGCACCCGAGAGGGGGCAGTTAATAATGAGCAGTTCTTC.